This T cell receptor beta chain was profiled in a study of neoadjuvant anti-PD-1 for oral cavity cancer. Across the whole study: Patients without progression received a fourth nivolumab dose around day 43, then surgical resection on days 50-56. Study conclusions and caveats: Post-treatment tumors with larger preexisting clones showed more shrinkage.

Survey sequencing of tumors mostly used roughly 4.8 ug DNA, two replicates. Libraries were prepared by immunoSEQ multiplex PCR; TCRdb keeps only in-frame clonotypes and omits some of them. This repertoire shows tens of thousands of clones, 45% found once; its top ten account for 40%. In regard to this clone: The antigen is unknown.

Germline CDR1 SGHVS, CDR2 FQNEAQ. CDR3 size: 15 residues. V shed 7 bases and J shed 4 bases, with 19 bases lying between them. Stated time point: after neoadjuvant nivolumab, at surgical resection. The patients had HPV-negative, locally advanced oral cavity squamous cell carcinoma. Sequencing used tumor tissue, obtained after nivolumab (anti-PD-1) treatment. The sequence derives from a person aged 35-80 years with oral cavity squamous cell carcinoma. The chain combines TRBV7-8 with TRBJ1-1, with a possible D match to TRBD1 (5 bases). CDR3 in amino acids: CASTLTSGKSTEAFF. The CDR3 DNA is TGTGCCAGCACCTTGACATCAGGGAAAAGCACTGAAGCTTTCTTT.